The rows below give T cell receptor beta chains drawn from one sample of a study of cytomegalovirus exposure and HLA in healthy donors. Data came from immunoSEQ multiplex PCR; TCRdb stores just in-frame clones and leaves some out. This sample has about 120,000 clones, with roughly 69% found just once. The specimen was PBMCs. The receptors originated from a human donor in good health. The CDR3 runs from the conserved cysteine through the conserved F or W. The order of the fields is V gene, clone size, J gene, D gene, CDR3 DNA, CDR3 protein. The D gene is left open where the match is weak. Part of the rows lack a size; the others show once, few, many or a class for expanded clones.

v_call: TRBV7-8; clone_size: NA; j_call: TRBJ2-7; d_call: NA; cdr3_nt: TGTGCCAGCAGCTTCAGGGTTTTCTACGAGCAGTACTTC; cdr3_aa: CASSFRVFYEQYF
v_call: TRBV5-1; clone_size: NA; j_call: TRBJ1-4; d_call: NA; cdr3_nt: TGCGCCAGCAGCGGCCTCACAGGGTCCGGGGAAAAACTGTTTTTT; cdr3_aa: CASSGLTGSGEKLFF
v_call: TRBV19; clone_size: NA; j_call: TRBJ1-1; d_call: TRBD1; cdr3_nt: TGTGCCAGTAACCGACAGGGGGCCGAAGCTTTCTTT; cdr3_aa: CASNRQGAEAFF
v_call: TRBV7-8; clone_size: NA; j_call: TRBJ2-1; d_call: TRBD1; cdr3_nt: TGTGCCAGCAGCATACGACAGGGCCGGTACAATGAGCAGTTCTTC; cdr3_aa: CASSIRQGRYNEQFF
v_call: TRBV7-6; clone_size: NA; j_call: TRBJ1-5; d_call: NA; cdr3_nt: TGTGCCAGCAGCTTAGCAATACAGGTAGTCTATCAGCCCCAGCATTTT; cdr3_aa: CASSLAIQVVYQPQHF
v_call: TRBV6-1; clone_size: few; j_call: TRBJ1-2; d_call: TRBD1; cdr3_nt: TGTGCCAGCAGATTCGGACAGGGACCCAACTATGGCTACACCTTC; cdr3_aa: CASRFGQGPNYGYTF
v_call: TRBV29-1; clone_size: NA; j_call: TRBJ2-3; d_call: TRBD2; cdr3_nt: TGCAGCGTCGTTGGGACTAGCGGGAGCACAGATACGCAGTATTTT; cdr3_aa: CSVVGTSGSTDTQYF
v_call: TRBV27; clone_size: NA; j_call: TRBJ1-6; d_call: NA; cdr3_nt: TGTGCCAGCAGTTTCCAGCGGGGGCCCTCCTATAATTCACCCCTCCACTTT; cdr3_aa: CASSFQRGPSYNSPLHF
v_call: TRBV7-8; clone_size: NA; j_call: TRBJ2-7; d_call: NA; cdr3_nt: TGTGCCAGCAGCCGCGACTATCCCTCCTACGAGCAGTACTTC; cdr3_aa: CASSRDYPSYEQYF
v_call: TRBV27; clone_size: NA; j_call: TRBJ1-3; d_call: TRBD1; cdr3_nt: TGTGCCAGCAGCCAACGGGGACAGGGATTTGGAAACACCATATATTTT; cdr3_aa: CASSQRGQGFGNTIYF
v_call: TRBV9; clone_size: NA; j_call: TRBJ1-1; d_call: NA; cdr3_nt: TGTGCCAGCAGCGTAACCGCCGAGTACACTGAAGCTTTCTTT; cdr3_aa: CASSVTAEYTEAFF